Listed below are T cell receptor beta chains from one sample, sequenced in a study of T cell responses to AZD1222 COVID-19 vaccine. Only in-frame clones appear in the TCRdb table, and some are missing; sequencing was by immunoSEQ multiplex PCR. The sample lists 100,000 to 150,000 clones, 80% to 90% occurring once. Here the sequenced sample was peripheral blood, taken on day 0 of AZD1222 vaccination. These receptors originate from an adult in good health. Both conserved end residues are part of each CDR3. D genes are given only for firm matches. The size field is filled for only some rows; it gives once, few, many or a size class.

clone_size	v_call	d_call	j_call	cdr3_aa	cdr3_nt
-	TRBV2	TRBD1	TRBJ2-6	CASSGATGTGASGANVLTF	TGTGCCAGCAGTGGAGCAACCGGGACAGGGGCTTCTGGGGCCAACGTCCTGACTTTC
-	TRBV30	-	TRBJ2-1	CAWSVRNEQFF	TGTGCCTGGAGTGTACGCAATGAGCAGTTCTTC
-	TRBV15	-	TRBJ2-7	CATSRGVMGATHEQYF	TGTGCCACCAGCAGAGGCGTGATGGGTGCAACCCACGAGCAGTACTTC
-	TRBV6-5	-	TRBJ1-1	CASTDGGRSTEAFF	TGTGCCAGCACCGATGGGGGGCGCAGCACTGAAGCTTTCTTT
once	TRBV5-6	-	TRBJ2-7	CASTRTVAGEQYF	TGTGCCAGCACCAGGACGGTGGCGGGTGAGCAGTACTTC
-	TRBV19	-	TRBJ2-6	CASSRNGAGANVLTF	TGTGCCAGTTCTAGGAACGGGGCTGGGGCCAACGTCCTGACTTTC
-	TRBV28	-	TRBJ2-2	CASSLAGQDGPRELFF	TGTGCCAGCAGTTTAGCGGGTCAGGACGGTCCCCGGGAGCTGTTTTTT
once	TRBV5-4	-	TRBJ2-7	CASSSVAEAVYEQYF	TGTGCCAGCAGCTCGGTCGCGGAGGCCGTCTACGAGCAGTACTTC
-	TRBV6-6	TRBD1	TRBJ2-2	CASRTTGGVTGELFF	TGTGCCAGCAGGACCACAGGGGGCGTCACCGGGGAGCTGTTTTTT
-	TRBV30	-	TRBJ1-5	CAWSVGARAGNQPQHF	TGTGCCTGGAGTGTAGGGGCCAGGGCGGGCAATCAGCCCCAGCATTTT
-	TRBV7-2	-	TRBJ1-6	CASRSRAGEGNSPLHF	TGTGCCAGCAGATCCAGGGCGGGAGAAGGGAATTCACCCCTCCACTTT
-	TRBV9	-	TRBJ1-5	CASSAGKGQPQHF	TGTGCCAGCAGCGCCGGGAAGGGACAGCCCCAGCATTTT
-	TRBV18	TRBD1	TRBJ1-1	CASSPGTGQEAFF	TGTGCCAGCTCACCAGGGACAGGCCAAGAAGCTTTCTTT
-	TRBV7-9	TRBD1	TRBJ1-6	CASSLAFRQGGSPLHF	TGTGCCAGCAGCTTAGCCTTTCGGCAGGGGGGTTCACCCCTCCACTTT
once	TRBV18	TRBD1	TRBJ1-6	CASSPRDSHSYNSPLHF	TGTGCCAGCTCACCACGGGACAGTCACTCCTATAATTCACCCCTCCACTTT
-	TRBV30	-	TRBJ1-6	CAWTGISSSPLHF	TGTGCCTGGACAGGGATATCGAGTTCACCCCTCCACTTT
once	TRBV2	-	TRBJ2-3	CASVHRVATDTQYF	TGTGCCAGCGTCCACAGGGTAGCGACAGATACGCAGTATTTT
-	TRBV27	-	TRBJ1-3	CASSLTGQGGNTIYF	TGTGCCAGCAGCCTCACAGGGCAGGGAGGAAACACCATATATTTT
-	TRBV23-1	-	TRBJ1-1	CASSHDEYLDSPEAFF	TGCGCCAGCAGTCACGACGAGTATTTGGATAGCCCTGAAGCTTTCTTT
few	TRBV28	-	TRBJ1-4	CASSPGKRGLFF	TGTGCCAGCAGTCCGGGCAAAAGAGGACTGTTTTTT
-	TRBV2	-	TRBJ1-1	CASSALGRNTEAFF	TGTGCCAGCAGCGCCCTCGGTAGGAACACTGAAGCTTTCTTT